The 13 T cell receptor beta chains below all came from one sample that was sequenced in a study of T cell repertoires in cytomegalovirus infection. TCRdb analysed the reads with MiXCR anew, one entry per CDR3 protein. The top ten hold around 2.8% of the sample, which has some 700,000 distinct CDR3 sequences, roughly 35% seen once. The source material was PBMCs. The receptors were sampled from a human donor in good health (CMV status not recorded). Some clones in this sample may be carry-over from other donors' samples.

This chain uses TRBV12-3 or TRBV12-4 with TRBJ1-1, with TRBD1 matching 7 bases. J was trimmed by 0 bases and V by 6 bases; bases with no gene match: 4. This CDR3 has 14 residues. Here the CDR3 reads CASSGQAMNTEAFF. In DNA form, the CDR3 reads TGTGCCAGCAGCGGACAGGCAATGAACACTGAAGCTTTCTTT.

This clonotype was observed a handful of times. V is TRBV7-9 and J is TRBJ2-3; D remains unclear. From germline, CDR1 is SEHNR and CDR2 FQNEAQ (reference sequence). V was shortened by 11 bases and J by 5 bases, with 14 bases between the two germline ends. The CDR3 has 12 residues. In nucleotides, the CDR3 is TGTGCCGCAGGCAGTGGATTAGATACGCAGTATTTT. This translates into CAAGSGLDTQYF. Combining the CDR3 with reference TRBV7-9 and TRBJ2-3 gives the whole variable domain DTGVSQNPRHKITKRGQNVTFRCDPISEHNRLYWYRQTLGQGPEFLTYFQNEAQLEKSRLLSDRFSAERPKGSFSTLEIQRTEQGDSAMYLCAAGSGLDTQYFGPGTRLTVL.

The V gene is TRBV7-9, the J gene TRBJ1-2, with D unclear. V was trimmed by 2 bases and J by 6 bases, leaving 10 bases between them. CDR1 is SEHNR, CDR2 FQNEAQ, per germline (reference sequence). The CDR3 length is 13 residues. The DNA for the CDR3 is TGTGCCAGCAGCTTATATGGTCCTAATGGCTACACCTTC. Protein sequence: CASSLYGPNGYTF.

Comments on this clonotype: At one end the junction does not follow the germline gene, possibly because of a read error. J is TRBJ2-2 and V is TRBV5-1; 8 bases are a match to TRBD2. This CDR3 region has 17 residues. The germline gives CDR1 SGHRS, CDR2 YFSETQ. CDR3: CASSLDGNPNRAGDLFF. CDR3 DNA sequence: TGCGCCAGCAGCTTGGACGGGAATCCTAACCGAGCGGGGGATCTGTTTTTT.

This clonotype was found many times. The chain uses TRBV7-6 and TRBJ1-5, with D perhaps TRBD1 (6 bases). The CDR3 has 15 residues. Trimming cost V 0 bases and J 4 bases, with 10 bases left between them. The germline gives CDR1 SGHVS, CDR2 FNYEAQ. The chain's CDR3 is CASSLAQGPNQPQHF. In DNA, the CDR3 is TGTGCCAGCAGCTTAGCCCAGGGGCCAAATCAGCCCCAGCATTTT.

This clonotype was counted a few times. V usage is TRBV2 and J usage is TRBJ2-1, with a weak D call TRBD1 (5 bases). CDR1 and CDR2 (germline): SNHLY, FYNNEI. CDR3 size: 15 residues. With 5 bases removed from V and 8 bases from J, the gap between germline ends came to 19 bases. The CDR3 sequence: CASSTDGQGRDEQFF. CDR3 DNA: TGTGCCAGCAGTACCGACGGGCAGGGTCGCGATGAGCAGTTCTTC.

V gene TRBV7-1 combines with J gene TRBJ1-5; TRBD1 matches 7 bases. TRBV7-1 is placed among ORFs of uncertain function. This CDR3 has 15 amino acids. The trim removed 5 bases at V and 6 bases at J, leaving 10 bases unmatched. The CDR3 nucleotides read TGTGCCAGCAGCCCCCGAGGGGGCGGGAGTCAGCCCCAGCATTTT. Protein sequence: CASSPRGGGSQPQHF.

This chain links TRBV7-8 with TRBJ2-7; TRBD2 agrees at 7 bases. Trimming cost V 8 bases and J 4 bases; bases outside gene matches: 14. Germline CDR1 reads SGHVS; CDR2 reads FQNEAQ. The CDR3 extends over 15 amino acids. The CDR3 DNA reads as TGTGCCAGCTTTTCGTGGGGAGGGAGCGGGTACGAGCAGTACTTC. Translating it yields CASFSWGGSGYEQYF.

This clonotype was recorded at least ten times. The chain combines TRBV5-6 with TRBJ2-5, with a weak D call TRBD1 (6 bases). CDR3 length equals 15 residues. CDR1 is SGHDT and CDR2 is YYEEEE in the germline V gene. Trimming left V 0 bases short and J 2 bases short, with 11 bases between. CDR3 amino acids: CASSLGGLKQETQYF. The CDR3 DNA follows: TGTGCCAGCAGCTTGGGGGGGCTGAAGCAAGAGACCCAGTACTTC.

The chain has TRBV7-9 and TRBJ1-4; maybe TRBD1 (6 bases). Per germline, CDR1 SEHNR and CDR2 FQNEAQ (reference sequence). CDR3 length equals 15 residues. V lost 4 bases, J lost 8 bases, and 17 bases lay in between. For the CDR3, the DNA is TGTGCCAGCAGCTGGGGGGGCGCGAATAACGAAAAACTGTTTTTT. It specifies CASSWGGANNEKLFF.

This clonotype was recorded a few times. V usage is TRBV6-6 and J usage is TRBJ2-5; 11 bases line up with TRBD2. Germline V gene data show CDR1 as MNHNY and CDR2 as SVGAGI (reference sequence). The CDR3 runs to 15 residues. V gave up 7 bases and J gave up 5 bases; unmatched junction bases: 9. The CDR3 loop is CASTISGGALETQYF. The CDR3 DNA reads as TGTGCCAGCACCATTAGCGGGGGGGCATTGGAGACCCAGTACTTC.

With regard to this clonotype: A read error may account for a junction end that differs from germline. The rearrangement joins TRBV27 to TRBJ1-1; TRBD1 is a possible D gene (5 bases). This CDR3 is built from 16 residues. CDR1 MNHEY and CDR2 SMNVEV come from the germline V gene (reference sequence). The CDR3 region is CASSIGGGVRNTEYCF. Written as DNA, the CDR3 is TGTGCCAGCAGTATAGGTGGAGGGGTGAGGAACACTGAATATTGCTTT.

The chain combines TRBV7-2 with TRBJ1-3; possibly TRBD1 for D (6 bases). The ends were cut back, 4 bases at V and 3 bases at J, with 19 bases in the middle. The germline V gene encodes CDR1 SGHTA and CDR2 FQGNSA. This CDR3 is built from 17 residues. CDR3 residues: CASSSNLGAESGNTIYF. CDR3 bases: TGTGCCAGCAGCTCCAATCTGGGGGCGGAAAGTGGAAACACCATATATTTT.